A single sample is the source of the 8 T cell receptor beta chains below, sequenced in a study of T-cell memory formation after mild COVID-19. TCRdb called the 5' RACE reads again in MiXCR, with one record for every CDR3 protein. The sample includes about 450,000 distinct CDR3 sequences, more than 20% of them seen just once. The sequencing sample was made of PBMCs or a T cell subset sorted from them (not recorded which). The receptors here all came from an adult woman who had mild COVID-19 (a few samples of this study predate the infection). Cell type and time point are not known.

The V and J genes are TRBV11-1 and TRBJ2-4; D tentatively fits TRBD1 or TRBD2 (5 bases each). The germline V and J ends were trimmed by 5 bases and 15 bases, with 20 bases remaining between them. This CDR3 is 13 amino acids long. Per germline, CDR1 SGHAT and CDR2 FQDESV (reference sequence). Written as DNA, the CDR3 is TGTGCCAGCAGCGGGGTAGGGGAGAGGGCTTGGTACTTC. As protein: CASSGVGERAWYF.

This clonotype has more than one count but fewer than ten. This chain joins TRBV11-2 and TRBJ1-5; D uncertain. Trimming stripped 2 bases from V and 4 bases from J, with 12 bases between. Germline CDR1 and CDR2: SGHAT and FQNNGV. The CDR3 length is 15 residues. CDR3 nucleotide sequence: TGTGCCAGCAGCTTATGGGGAGACACGAATCAGCCCCAGCATTTT. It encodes CASSLWGDTNQPQHF.

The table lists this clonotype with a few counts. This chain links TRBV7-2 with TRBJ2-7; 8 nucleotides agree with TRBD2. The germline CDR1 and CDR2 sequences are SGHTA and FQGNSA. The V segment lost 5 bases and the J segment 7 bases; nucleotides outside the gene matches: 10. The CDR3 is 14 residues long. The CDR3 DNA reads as TGTGCCAGCAGCCCCTCAGCGGGAGTCCGAGAGCAGTACTTC. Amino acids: CASSPSAGVREQYF.

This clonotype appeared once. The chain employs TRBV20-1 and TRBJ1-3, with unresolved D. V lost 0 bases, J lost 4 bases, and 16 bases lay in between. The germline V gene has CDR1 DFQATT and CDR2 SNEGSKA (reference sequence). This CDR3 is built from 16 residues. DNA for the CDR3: TGCAGTGCTAGAGATAAAGCACCTTCGTGGGGAAACACCATATATTTT. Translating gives CSARDKAPSWGNTIYF.

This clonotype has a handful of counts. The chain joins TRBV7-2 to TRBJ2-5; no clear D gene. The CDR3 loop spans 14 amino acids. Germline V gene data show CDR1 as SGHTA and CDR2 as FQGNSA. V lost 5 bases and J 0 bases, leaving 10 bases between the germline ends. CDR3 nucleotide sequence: TGTGCCAGCAGCAGAACAGTTTACCAAGAGACCCAGTACTTC. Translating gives CASSRTVYQETQYF.

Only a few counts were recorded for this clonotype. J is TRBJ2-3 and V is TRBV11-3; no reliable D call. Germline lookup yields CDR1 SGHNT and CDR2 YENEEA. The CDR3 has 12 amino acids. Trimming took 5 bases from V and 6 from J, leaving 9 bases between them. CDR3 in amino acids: CASSPPVDTQYF. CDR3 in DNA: TGTGCCAGCAGCCCCCCAGTGGATACGCAGTATTTT.

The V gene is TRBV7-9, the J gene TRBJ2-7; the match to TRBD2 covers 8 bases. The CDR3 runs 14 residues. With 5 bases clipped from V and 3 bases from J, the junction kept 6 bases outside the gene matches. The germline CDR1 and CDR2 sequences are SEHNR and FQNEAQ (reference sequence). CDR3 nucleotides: TGTGCCAGCAGCCTCCCGGGAGGGGTCTACGAGCAGTACTTC. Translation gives CASSLPGGVYEQYF.

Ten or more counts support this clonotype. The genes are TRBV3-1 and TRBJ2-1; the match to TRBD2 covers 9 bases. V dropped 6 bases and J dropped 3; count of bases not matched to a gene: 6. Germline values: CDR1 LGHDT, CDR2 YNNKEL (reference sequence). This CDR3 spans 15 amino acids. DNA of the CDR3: TGTGCCAGCAGGAGAAATAGCGGGGGCTACAATGAGCAGTTCTTC. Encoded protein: CASRRNSGGYNEQFF.